This T cell receptor (beta chain) was recovered during a study of blood T cell repertoires in COVID-19. Study summary: The United States, Italy and Spain supplied acute and convalescent COVID-19 samples. T cells, B-cell-depleted T cells, or PBMCs supplied cDNA or gDNA.

In the source study's methods: Nucleated cell number was recorded as an estimate derived from reference gene primer amplification. Libraries were prepared by immunoSEQ multiplex PCR; TCRdb keeps only in-frame clonotypes and omits some of them. That table gives V, J and clone size, and the DNA gave D and trimming. The repertoire holds more than 300,000 clones, with around nine tenths as singletons. Germline CDR1 SGHDT, CDR2 YYEEEE. Between the trimmed V and J ends, which lost 0 bases and 2 bases, there was a span of 6 bases. The CDR3 totals 13 residues. Sequencing was performed on peripheral blood. The chain is built from TRBV5-6 and TRBJ2-7, with a weak D call TRBD2 (5 bases). The source of this sequence is a woman aged 18 to 35 who had recovered from COVID-19. CDR3 nucleotide sequence: TGTGCCAGCAGCTTGGGGCGGGCCTACGAGCAGTACGTC. Translation gives CASSLGRAYEQYV.